The clone carrying this T cell receptor (beta chain) was seen more than once but under ten times. The antigen remains unidentified. The sample originates from a study of CD8 T cells in ankylosing spondylitis. Study results and caveats: Both synovial fluid and blood in reactive arthritis had previously been reported to carry some motif variants. Reported data indicate significant enrichment of disease-linked clones within matched ankylosing spondylitis synovial fluid.

TCRdb recomputed calls from the 5' RACE reads with MiXCR, one row per CDR3 protein. The table shows some 130,000 distinct CDR3 sequences, with roughly 11% occurring only once. Trimming took 2 bases from V and 0 from J, leaving 9 bases between them. CDR3 size: 15 residues. Sequences were obtained from blood, either unsorted or a sorted T cell fraction (not recorded which). The clonotype originates from a female donor with ankylosing spondylitis or in good health (not recorded which). This rearrangement joins TRBV12-3 or TRBV12-4 to TRBJ2-3; D call uncertain. The CDR3 spells CASSLSLTSTDTQYF. In DNA, the CDR3 is TGTGCCAGCAGTTTAAGCTTAACTAGCACAGATACGCAGTATTTT.